This entry features one T cell receptor beta chain sequence. This entry comes from a study of blood T cell repertoires in COVID-19. At the level of the study: Spain, Italy and the United States supplied samples that represented acute and convalescent COVID-19. The analysed material was cDNA or gDNA that came from T cells, B-cell-depleted T cells, or PBMCs.

Study processing details: Amplified reference gene primers provided the basis for estimating nucleated cell counts. The data were produced by immunoSEQ multiplex PCR, yet TCRdb's version contains in-frame clones alone and is incomplete. The DNA gave D and trimming, while V, J and clone size come from that table. Altogether about 170,000 clones are present, almost 85% being singletons, with the ten largest covering more than 7.5%. This CDR3 is 14 amino acids long. Trimming stripped 4 bases from V and 3 bases from J, with 13 bases between. Germline-derived CDR1 and CDR2 are MNHEY and SVGEGT. Sequencing used peripheral blood. This clonotype was obtained from a man aged 35-49 years who had recovered from COVID-19. The chain couples TRBV6-2 or TRBV6-3 to TRBJ2-7; D uncertain. CDR3 protein: CASSLRYDRYEQYF. CDR3 DNA: TGTGCCAGCAGTTTGAGGTACGATCGCTACGAGCAGTACTTC.